Below, one TCR beta chain is given with its context. What it binds is not known. Using immunoSEQ multiplex PCR, the repertoire was profiled, and TCRdb retains in-frame clones only, with some absent. The profile shows 25,000 to 40,000 clones, roughly 70% of them singletons. These data originate in a study of radiotherapy plus CTLA-4 blockade in lung cancer. Background on the study: Objective responses occurred in about 17% of patients; approximately 33% had disease control. Study-wide findings and caveats: Dynamics of early blood T cell clones, together with interferon-beta, were reportedly the best predictors of response. Some TCR clones had been derived from tumors. These clones expanded in peripheral blood after radiotherapy plus ipilimumab.

Chemo-refractory metastatic non-small-cell lung cancer patients were treated with focal radiation plus CTLA-4 blockade with ipilimumab. Trimming took 4 bases from V and 5 from J; bases not matched to a gene: 17. CDR1 MNHEY and CDR2 SMNVEV come from the germline V gene (reference sequence). There are 18 residues in the CDR3. This receptor was identified in a human donor with non-small cell lung cancer who had stable disease on radiotherapy plus ipilimumab. The genes are TRBV27 and TRBJ1-5; 7 nucleotides line up with TRBD1. The starting material was peripheral blood, obtained from a patient treated with radiotherapy plus ipilimumab. CDR3 region: CASSSNRTRTGGHQPQHF. CDR3 nucleotides: TGTGCCAGCAGTTCAAACCGCACACGGACAGGTGGACATCAGCCCCAGCATTTT.